There are a few counts of the clone carrying this T cell receptor beta chain. Its antigen is not identified. Specified time point: neoterminal ileum biopsy at postoperative endoscopy, about 6 months after surgery. The data were taken from a study of T cell repertoires in ileal Crohn's disease. The overall study: About half of patients got postoperative therapy: 11 thiopurines, approximately 18 anti-TNF.

Measured with immunoSEQ multiplex PCR; TCRdb has only the in-frame clones, and not every one. The data show over 3,500 clones, 85% seen once. CDR1 and CDR2 from the germline V gene are MNHNS and SASEGT. There are 15 residues in the CDR3. V gave up 0 bases and J gave up 7 bases, with 13 bases separating them. General observations from the study: Active smokers at surgery had more clonal expansions than non-smokers.

This receptor was taken from an adult with Crohn's disease. The sequenced material came from ileal tissue. This chain links TRBV6-1 with TRBJ1-5; D not certain. Here the CDR3 DNA reads TGTGCCAGCAGTGAAGCGCTTACGGGATCGCAGCCCCAGCATTTT. Protein sequence: CASSEALTGSQPQHF.